These T cell receptor beta chains were read from a single sample in a study of glioma-infiltrating T cells after dendritic cell vaccination. The table came from immunoSEQ multiplex PCR; TCRdb's copy has only in-frame clones and leaves some out. The sample lists 70,000 to 95,000 clones, around nine tenths occurring once. This specimen was blood, taken after dendritic cell vaccination. These receptors were taken from a human donor with glioblastoma. Both conserved end residues are part of each CDR3. Each record gives: D gene, J gene, V gene, clone size, CDR3 DNA, CDR3 protein. A D gene is named only where the DNA matches it firmly. Not all rows give a size; the values are once, few, many and, for expanded clones, a class.

TRBD1	TRBJ2-1	TRBV5-1	NA	TGCGCCAGCAGCTTGCTAGCAGGACAGGGGGCTAATGAGCAGTTCTTC	CASSLLAGQGANEQFF
TRBD1	TRBJ1-1	TRBV6-1	NA	TGTGCCAGCAGCTACAGGGGAAGGGACACTGAAGCTTTCTTT	CASSYRGRDTEAFF
TRBD1	TRBJ2-7	TRBV5-8	NA	TGTGCCAGCAGCTCCGGACAGGGCGGGCAGTACTTC	CASSSGQGGQYF
NA	TRBJ2-5	TRBV10-1	NA	TGCGCCAGCAGTGTACGGGAGCCCGGGGAGACCCAGTACTTC	CASSVREPGETQYF
NA	TRBJ1-5	TRBV2	NA	TGTGCCAGCAGTGAACAGGGTCAGCCCCAGCATTTT	CASSEQGQPQHF
TRBD1	TRBJ1-1	TRBV6-5	NA	TGTGCCAGCAGTTACTCGGACAGGGGCGTCACTGAAGCTTTCTTT	CASSYSDRGVTEAFF
NA	TRBJ2-3	TRBV7-2	NA	TGTGCCAGCAGCTTAAGCCCAGGTTACACAGATACGCAGTATTTT	CASSLSPGYTDTQYF
TRBD1	TRBJ1-5	TRBV7-2	NA	TGTGCCAGCAGCCCCGGGACAGGGGTTAGCAATCAGCCCCAGCATTTT	CASSPGTGVSNQPQHF
NA	TRBJ1-6	TRBV6-1	few	TGTGCCAGCAGTGAAGAGGTGATGGGGCTCGGTTCACCCCTCCACTTT	CASSEEVMGLGSPLHF
TRBD1	TRBJ1-2	TRBV12-5	NA	TGTGCTAGTGGTTTGCGACCCCGGGACAGGGATGGCTACACCTTC	CASGLRPRDRDGYTF
NA	TRBJ1-1	TRBV5-6	few	TGTGCCAGCAGCGCGGGGAACACTGAAGCTTTCTTT	CASSAGNTEAFF
NA	TRBJ1-6	TRBV18	NA	TGTGCCAGCTCACCGGGACACCATAATTCACCCCTCCACTTT	CASSPGHHNSPLHF
TRBD1	TRBJ1-3	TRBV2	NA	TGTGCCAGCAAGGGGACAGTCTCTGGAAACACCATATATTTT	CASKGTVSGNTIYF
NA	TRBJ1-2	TRBV27	once	TGTGCCAGCAGTACTAGGACGGAGTCCGACTATGGCTACACCTTC	CASSTRTESDYGYTF
TRBD1	TRBJ2-2	TRBV9	NA	TGTGCCAGCAGCCCGAGTTTCGGACAGGGGGTGTCCAGATGGAACACCGGGGAGCTGTTTTTT	CASSPSFGQGVSRWNTGELFF
NA	TRBJ1-3	TRBV6-5	NA	TGTGCCAGCACCCCGGGGGGGCGAAACACCATATATTTT	CASTPGGRNTIYF
NA	TRBJ2-7	TRBV19	few	TGTGCCAGTAGCCCACTCGGGGGATCCGAGCAGTACTTC	CASSPLGGSEQYF
NA	TRBJ1-2	TRBV5-4	NA	TGTGCCAGCAGCTTGGTGGCAGGTGGCTACACCTTC	CASSLVAGGYTF
NA	TRBJ2-5	TRBV9	NA	TGTGCCAGCAGCGAGTCCCCCGGAGAACAAGAGACCCAGTACTTC	CASSESPGEQETQYF
NA	TRBJ2-7	TRBV6-4	NA	TGTGCCAGCAGTGAGTTCGGAGACGGAGCCCCCTACGAGCAGTACTTC	CASSEFGDGAPYEQYF
NA	TRBJ2-1	TRBV6-5	NA	TGTGCCAGCAGGGGGAGCGGCAGTCGGTATGAGCAGTTCTTC	CASRGSGSRYEQFF